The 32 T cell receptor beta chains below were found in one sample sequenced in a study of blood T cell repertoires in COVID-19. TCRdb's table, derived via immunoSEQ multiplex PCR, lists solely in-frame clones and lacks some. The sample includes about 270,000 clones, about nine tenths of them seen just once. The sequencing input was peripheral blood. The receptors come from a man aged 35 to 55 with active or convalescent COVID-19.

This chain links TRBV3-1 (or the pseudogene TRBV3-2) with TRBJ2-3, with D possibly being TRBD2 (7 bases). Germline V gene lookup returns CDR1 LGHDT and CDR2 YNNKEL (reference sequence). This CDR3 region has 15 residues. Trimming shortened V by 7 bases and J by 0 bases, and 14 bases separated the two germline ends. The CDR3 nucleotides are TGTGCCAGCACGGGGGGCGGGACGAGCACAGATACGCAGTATTTT. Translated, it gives CASTGGGTSTDTQYF.

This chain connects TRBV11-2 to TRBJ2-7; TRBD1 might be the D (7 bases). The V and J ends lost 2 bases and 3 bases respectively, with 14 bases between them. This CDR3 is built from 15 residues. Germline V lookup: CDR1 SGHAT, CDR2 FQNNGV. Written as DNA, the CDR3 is TGTGCCAGCAGCTTATCTTCAGGGGGGATCTACGAGCAGTACTTC. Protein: CASSLSSGGIYEQYF. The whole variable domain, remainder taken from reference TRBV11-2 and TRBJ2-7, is EAGVAQSPRYKIIEKRQSVAFWCNPISGHATLYWYQQILGQGPKLLIQFQNNGVVDDSQLPKDRFSAERLKGVDSTLKIQPAKLEDSAVYLCASSLSSGGIYEQYFGPGTRLTVT.

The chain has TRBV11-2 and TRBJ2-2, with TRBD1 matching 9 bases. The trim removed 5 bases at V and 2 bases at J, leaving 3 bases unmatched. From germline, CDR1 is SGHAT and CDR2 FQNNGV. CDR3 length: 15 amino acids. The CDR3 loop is CASSITGGNTGELFF. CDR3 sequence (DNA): TGTGCCAGCAGCATAACAGGGGGCAACACCGGGGAGCTGTTTTTT.

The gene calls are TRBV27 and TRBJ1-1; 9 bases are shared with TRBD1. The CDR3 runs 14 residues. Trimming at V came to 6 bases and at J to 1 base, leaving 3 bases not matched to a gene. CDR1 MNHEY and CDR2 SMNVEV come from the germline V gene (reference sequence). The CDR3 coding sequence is TGTGCCAGCAGGGCACAGGGGGCGAACACTGAAGCTTTCTTT. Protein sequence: CASRAQGANTEAFF.

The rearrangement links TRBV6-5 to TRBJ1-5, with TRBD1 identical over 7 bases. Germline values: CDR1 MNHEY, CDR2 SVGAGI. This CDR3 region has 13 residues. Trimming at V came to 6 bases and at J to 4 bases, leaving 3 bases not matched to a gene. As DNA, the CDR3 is TGTGCCAGCAGGACAGGGTTAAATCAGCCCCAGCATTTT. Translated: CASRTGLNQPQHF.

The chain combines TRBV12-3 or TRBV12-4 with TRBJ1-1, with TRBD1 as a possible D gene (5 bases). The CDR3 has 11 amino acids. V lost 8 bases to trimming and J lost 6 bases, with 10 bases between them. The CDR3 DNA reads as TGTGCCAGCGGGAGGGGAGCTGAAGCTTTCTTT. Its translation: CASGRGAEAFF.

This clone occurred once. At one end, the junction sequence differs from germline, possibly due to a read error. For the CDR3, the DNA is TGTGCCAGCAGCTTAGGAGCGGGGCCCCAAGAGGCCCAGTACTTC. Protein product: CASSLGAGPQEAQYF. The genes are TRBV13 and TRBJ2-5, with 7 positions matching TRBD2. This CDR3 has 15 amino acids. Germline V lookup: CDR1 PRHDT, CDR2 FYEKMQ (reference sequence).

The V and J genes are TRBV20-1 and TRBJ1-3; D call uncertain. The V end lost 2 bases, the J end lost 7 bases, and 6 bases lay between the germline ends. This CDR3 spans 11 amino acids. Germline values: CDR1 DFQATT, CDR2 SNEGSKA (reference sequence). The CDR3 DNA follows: TGCAGTGCTAGAACAGCTAACACCATATATTTT. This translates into CSARTANTIYF.

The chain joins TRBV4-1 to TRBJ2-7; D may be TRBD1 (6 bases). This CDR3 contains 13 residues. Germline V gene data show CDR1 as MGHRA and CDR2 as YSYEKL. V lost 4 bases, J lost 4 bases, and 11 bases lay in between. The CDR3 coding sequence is TGCGCCAGCAGCCCGGGACATCCTTACGAGCAGTACTTC. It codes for CASSPGHPYEQYF.

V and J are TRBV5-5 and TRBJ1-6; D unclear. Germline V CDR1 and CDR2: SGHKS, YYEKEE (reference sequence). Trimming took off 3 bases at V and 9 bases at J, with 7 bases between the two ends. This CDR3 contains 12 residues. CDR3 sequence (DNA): TGTGCCAGCAGCTCGGGGAGTTCACCCCTCCACTTT. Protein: CASSSGSSPLHF.

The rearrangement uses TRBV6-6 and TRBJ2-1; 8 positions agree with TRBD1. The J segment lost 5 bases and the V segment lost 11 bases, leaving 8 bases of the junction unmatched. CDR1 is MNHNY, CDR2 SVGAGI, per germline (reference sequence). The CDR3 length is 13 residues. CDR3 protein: CASRGRGHNEQFF. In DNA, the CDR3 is TGTGCCTCCAGGGGCAGGGGGCACAATGAGCAGTTCTTC.

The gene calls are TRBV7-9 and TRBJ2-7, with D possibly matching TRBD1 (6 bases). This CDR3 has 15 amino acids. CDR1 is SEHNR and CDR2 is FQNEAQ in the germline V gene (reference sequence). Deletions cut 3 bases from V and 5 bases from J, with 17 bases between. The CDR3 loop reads CASSFARTVQNEQYF. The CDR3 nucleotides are TGTGCCAGCAGCTTCGCGAGGACAGTCCAAAACGAGCAGTACTTC.

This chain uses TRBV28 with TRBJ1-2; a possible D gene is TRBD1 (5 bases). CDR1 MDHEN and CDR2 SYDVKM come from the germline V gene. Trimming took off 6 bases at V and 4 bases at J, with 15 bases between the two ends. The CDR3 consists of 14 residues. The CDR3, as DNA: TGTGCCAGCAGCTCGGGGGGGTTGGCCTATGGCTACACCTTC. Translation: CASSSGGLAYGYTF.

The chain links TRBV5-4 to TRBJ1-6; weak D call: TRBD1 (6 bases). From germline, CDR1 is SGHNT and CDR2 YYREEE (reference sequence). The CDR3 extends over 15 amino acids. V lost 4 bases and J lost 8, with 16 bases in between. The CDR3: CASSPTGQRYSPLHF. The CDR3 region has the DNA TGTGCCAGCAGCCCCACCGGACAGAGATATTCACCCCTCCACTTT.

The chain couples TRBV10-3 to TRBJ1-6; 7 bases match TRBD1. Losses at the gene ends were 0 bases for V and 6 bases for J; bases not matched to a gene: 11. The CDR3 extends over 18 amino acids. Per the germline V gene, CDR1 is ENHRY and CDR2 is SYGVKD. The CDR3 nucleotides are TGTGCCATCAGTGAGTCTACACTGGGACAGCTGATTAATTCACCCCTCCACTTT. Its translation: CAISESTLGQLINSPLHF.

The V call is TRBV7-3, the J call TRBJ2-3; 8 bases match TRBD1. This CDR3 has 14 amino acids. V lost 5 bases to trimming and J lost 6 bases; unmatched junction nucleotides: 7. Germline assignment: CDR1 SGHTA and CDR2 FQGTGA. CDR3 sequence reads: CASSQGAGADTQYF. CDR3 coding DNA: TGTGCCAGCAGCCAGGGGGCCGGGGCGGATACGCAGTATTTT.

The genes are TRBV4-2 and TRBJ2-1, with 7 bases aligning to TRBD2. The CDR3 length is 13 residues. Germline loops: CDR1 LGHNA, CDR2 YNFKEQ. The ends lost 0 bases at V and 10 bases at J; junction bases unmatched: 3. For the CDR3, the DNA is TGTGCCAGCAGCCAAGAGCCAGCGGGGGAGCAGTTCTTC. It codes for CASSQEPAGEQFF.

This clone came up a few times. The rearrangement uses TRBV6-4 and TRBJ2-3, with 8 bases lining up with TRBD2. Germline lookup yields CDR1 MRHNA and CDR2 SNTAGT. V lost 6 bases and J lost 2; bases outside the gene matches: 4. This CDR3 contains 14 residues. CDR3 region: CASSLAGFTDTQYF. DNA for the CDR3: TGTGCCAGCAGCCTAGCGGGCTTCACAGATACGCAGTATTTT.

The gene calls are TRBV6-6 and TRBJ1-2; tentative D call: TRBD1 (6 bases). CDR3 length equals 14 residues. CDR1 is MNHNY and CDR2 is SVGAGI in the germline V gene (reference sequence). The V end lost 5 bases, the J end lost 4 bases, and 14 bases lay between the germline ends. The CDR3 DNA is TGTGCCAGCAGTCCGGGACAAACCCCCTATGGCTACACCTTC. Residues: CASSPGQTPYGYTF.

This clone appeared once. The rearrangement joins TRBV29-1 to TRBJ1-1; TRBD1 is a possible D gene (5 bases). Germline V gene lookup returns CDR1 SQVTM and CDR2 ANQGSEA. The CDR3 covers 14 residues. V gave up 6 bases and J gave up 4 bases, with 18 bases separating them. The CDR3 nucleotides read TGCAGCGTACTTACCCCAGGGCACGGCACTGAAGCTTTCTTT. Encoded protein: CSVLTPGHGTEAFF.

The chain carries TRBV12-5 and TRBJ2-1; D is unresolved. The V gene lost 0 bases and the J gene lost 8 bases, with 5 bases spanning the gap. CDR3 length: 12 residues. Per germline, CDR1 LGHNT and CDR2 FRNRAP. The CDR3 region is CASGLVSDEQFF. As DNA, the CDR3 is TGTGCTAGTGGTTTGGTGTCGGATGAGCAGTTCTTC.

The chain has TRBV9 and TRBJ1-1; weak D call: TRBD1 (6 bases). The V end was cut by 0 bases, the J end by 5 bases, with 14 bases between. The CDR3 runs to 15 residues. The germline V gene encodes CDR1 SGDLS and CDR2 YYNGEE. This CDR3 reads CASSVAWGGRTEAFF. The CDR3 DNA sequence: TGTGCCAGCAGCGTAGCGTGGGGGGGGCGGACTGAAGCTTTCTTT.

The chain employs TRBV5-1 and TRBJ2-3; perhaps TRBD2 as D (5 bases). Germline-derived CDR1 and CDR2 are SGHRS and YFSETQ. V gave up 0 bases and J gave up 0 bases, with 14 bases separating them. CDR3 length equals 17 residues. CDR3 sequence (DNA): TGCGCCAGCAGCTTGGCTCAGAGCGGATCTAGCACAGATACGCAGTATTTT. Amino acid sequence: CASSLAQSGSSTDTQYF.

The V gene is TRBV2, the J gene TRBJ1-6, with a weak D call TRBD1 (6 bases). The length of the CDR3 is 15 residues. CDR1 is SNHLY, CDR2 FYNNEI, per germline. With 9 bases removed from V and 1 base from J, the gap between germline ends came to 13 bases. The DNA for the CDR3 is TGTGCCAGAGGCGGAGGACAGTCCTATAATTCACCCCTCCACTTT. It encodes CARGGGQSYNSPLHF.

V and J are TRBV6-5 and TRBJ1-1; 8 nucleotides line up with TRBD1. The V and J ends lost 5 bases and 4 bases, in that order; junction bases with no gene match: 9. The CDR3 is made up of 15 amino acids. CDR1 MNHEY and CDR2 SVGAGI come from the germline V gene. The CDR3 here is CASSPETGAITEAFF. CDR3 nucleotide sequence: TGTGCCAGCAGTCCTGAGACAGGGGCCATCACTGAAGCTTTCTTT.

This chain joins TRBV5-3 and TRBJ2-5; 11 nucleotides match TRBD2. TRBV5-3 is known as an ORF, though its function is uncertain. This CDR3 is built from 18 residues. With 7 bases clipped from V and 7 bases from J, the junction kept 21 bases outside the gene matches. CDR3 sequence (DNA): TGTGCCAGATCCCGATTTGGGCTAGCGGGAGGACCCCCGGTGACCCAGTACTTC. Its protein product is CARSRFGLAGGPPVTQYF.

The CDR3 nucleotides are TGTGCCAGCAGCTTAGATGTGGGAGGGATCAATGAGCAGTTCTTC. It codes for CASSLDVGGINEQFF. The chain couples TRBV11-2 to TRBJ2-1; TRBD2 matches 7 bases. V lost 0 bases and J lost 6; bases outside the gene matches: 5. Germline values: CDR1 SGHAT, CDR2 FQNNGV. This CDR3 comprises 15 residues. Filled out from reference TRBV11-2 and TRBJ2-1, the complete variable domain reads EAGVAQSPRYKIIEKRQSVAFWCNPISGHATLYWYQQILGQGPKLLIQFQNNGVVDDSQLPKDRFSAERLKGVDSTLKIQPAKLEDSAVYLCASSLDVGGINEQFFGPGTRLTVL.

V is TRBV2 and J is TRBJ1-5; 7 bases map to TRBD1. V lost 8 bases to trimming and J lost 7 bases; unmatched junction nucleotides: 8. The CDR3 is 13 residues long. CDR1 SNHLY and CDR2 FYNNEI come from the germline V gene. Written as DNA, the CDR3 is TGTGCCAGCGCCCGACAGGGCGGCCAGCCCCAGCATTTT. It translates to CASARQGGQPQHF. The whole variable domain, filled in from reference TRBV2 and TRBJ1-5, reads EPEVTQTPSHQVTQMGQEVILRCVPISNHLYFYWYRQILGQKVEFLVSFYNNEISEKSEIFDDQFSVERPDGSNFTLKIRSTKLEDSAMYFCASARQGGQPQHFGDGTRLSIL.

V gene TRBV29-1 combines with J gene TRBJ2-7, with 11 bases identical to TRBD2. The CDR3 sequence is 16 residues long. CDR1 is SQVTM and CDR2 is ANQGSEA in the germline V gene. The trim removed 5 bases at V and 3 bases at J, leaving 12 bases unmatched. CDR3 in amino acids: CSVILAGAIPHYEQYF. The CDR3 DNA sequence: TGCAGCGTTATACTAGCGGGAGCCATTCCCCACTACGAGCAGTACTTC.

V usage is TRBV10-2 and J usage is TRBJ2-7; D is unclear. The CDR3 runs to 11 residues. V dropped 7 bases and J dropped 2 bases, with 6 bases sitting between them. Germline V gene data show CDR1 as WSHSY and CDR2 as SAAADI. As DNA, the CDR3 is TGCGCCAGCAAGGCGGCCTACGAGCAGTACTTC. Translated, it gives CASKAAYEQYF.

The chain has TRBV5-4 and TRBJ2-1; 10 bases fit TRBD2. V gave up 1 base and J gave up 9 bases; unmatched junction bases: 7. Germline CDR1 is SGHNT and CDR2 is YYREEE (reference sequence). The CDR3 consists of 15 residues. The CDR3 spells CASSLSVLAGGEQFF. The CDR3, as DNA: TGTGCCAGCAGCTTGTCGGTTTTAGCGGGGGGTGAGCAGTTCTTC.

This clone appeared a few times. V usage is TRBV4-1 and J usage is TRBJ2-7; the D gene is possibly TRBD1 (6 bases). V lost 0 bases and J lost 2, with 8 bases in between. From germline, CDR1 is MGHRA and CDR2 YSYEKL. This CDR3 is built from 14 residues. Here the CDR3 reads CASSQEQGTYEQYF. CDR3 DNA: TGCGCCAGCAGCCAAGAACAGGGTACCTACGAGCAGTACTTC.